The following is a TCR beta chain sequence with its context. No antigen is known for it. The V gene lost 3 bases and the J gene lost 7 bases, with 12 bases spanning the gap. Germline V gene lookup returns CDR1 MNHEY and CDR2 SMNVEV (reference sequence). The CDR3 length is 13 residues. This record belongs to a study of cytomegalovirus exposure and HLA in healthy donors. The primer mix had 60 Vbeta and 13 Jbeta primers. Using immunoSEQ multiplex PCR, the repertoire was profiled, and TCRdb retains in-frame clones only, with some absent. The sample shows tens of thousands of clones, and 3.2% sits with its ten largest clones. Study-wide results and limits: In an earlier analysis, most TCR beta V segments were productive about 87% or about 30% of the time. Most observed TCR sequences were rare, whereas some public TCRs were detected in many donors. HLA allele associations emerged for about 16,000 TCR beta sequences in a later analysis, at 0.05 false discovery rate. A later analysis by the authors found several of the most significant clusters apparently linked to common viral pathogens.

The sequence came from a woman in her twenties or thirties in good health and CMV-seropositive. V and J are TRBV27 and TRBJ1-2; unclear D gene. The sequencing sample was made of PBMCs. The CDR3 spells CASSLNSHRGYTF. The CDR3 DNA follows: TGTGCCAGCAGTTTGAACAGTCATCGTGGCTACACCTTC.